Following are 25 T cell receptor beta chains from one sample sequenced in a study of blood T cell repertoires in COVID-19. The data were produced by immunoSEQ multiplex PCR, yet TCRdb's version contains in-frame clones alone and is incomplete. The table lists 120,000 to 150,000 clones, 85% of them singletons. The sequenced material came from peripheral blood. These receptors originate from a human donor with acute or convalescent COVID-19. The donor label of this sample is uncertain.

The chain carries TRBV4-3 and TRBJ2-1; TRBD2 agrees at 7 bases. Looked up from germline, CDR1 is LGHNA and CDR2 is YSLEER. The V segment lost 0 bases and the J segment 1 base; nucleotides outside the gene matches: 9. The CDR3 runs to 18 residues. CDR3 in amino acids: CASSQDLQAGSSYNEQFF. The CDR3 DNA reads as TGCGCCAGCAGCCAAGACCTACAAGCGGGGAGTTCCTACAATGAGCAGTTCTTC.

This rearrangement joins TRBV20-1 to TRBJ1-6; TRBD1 aligns across 9 bases. CDR1 is DFQATT and CDR2 is SNEGSKA in the germline V gene (reference sequence). This CDR3 contains 15 residues. The V and J ends lost 3 bases and 7 bases, in that order; junction bases with no gene match: 7. CDR3 in amino acids: CSASLRQGVNSPLHF. The DNA of the CDR3 is TGCAGTGCTAGTTTACGACAGGGGGTAAATTCACCCCTCCACTTT.

The V call is TRBV6-2 or TRBV6-3, the J call TRBJ1-6, with TRBD1 matching 7 bases. The CDR3 runs to 15 residues. Trimming cost V 4 bases and J 6 bases; bases outside gene matches: 6. CDR1 is MNHEY and CDR2 is SVGEGT in the germline V gene. Here the CDR3 reads CASSSGQVSNSPLHF. The DNA of the CDR3 is TGTGCCAGCAGTTCCGGACAGGTTTCTAATTCACCCCTCCACTTT.

This sequence joins TRBV4-3 and TRBJ1-1, with D maybe TRBD1 (6 bases). V lost 0 bases to trimming and J lost 1 base, with 9 bases between them. CDR1 is LGHNA and CDR2 is YSLEER in the germline V gene. The CDR3 runs 15 residues. The CDR3 sequence: CASSQDRTENTEAFF. DNA for the CDR3: TGCGCCAGCAGCCAAGACAGGACAGAGAACACTGAAGCTTTCTTT.

The chain carries TRBV6-4 and TRBJ1-2; 8 positions agree with TRBD1. Germline V gene data show CDR1 as MRHNA and CDR2 as SNTAGT. There are 14 residues in the CDR3. J lost 8 bases, V lost 4 bases, and 9 bases had no gene match. This CDR3 is CASSAGTGGFGYTF. The DNA for the CDR3 is TGTGCCAGCAGTGCCGGGACAGGAGGATTCGGCTACACCTTC.

V gene TRBV6-2 or TRBV6-3 combines with J gene TRBJ1-1; D perhaps matches TRBD1 (6 bases). This CDR3 has 14 amino acids. The germline V gene has CDR1 MNHEY and CDR2 SVGEGT. The V end lost 2 bases, the J end lost 6 bases, and 13 bases lay between the germline ends. CDR3 DNA: TGTGCCAGCAGTTACGGTCAGGGGTACGCTGAAGCTTTCTTT. Encoded protein: CASSYGQGYAEAFF.

The V gene is TRBV7-8, the J gene TRBJ1-4; 7 positions agree with TRBD1. The CDR3 is 16 residues long. CDR1 SGHVS and CDR2 FQNEAQ come from the germline V gene. The V gene end was trimmed by 8 bases and the J gene end by 2 bases; junction bases not matched to a gene: 11. Written as DNA, the CDR3 is TGTGCCAGCCAACTCTCAGGGGGTAGCACTAATGAAAAACTGTTTTTT. This encodes CASQLSGGSTNEKLFF.

V usage is TRBV5-4 and J usage is TRBJ2-7; 10 bases are a match to TRBD1. This CDR3 region has 14 residues. Trimming took 4 bases from V and 0 from J; bases not matched to a gene: 1. The germline V gene has CDR1 SGHNT and CDR2 YYREEE (reference sequence). The CDR3 protein is CASSRQGASYEQYF. The CDR3 DNA reads as TGTGCCAGCAGCCGACAGGGGGCCTCCTACGAGCAGTACTTC.

The chain joins TRBV19 to TRBJ1-2; perhaps TRBD1 as D (6 bases). This CDR3 comprises 13 residues. Between the trimmed V and J ends, which lost 4 bases and 3 bases, there was a span of 9 bases. Germline assignment: CDR1 LNHDA and CDR2 SQIVND (reference sequence). The CDR3: CASSNRVDYGYTF. The CDR3 nucleotides read TGTGCCAGTAGTAACAGGGTGGACTATGGCTACACCTTC.

Note on this clone: This CDR3 is also generated by other DNA sequences in the sample. This rearrangement joins TRBV7-3 to TRBJ2-5; 9 bases map to TRBD1. Looked up from germline, CDR1 is SGHTA and CDR2 is FQGTGA. J gave up 3 bases and V 5 bases, and 4 bases lay outside the gene matches. CDR3 length: 14 amino acids. The CDR3 protein is CASSPTGGEETQYF. DNA for the CDR3: TGTGCCAGCAGCCCGACAGGGGGAGAAGAGACCCAGTACTTC.

The chain combines TRBV7-2 with TRBJ1-4, with no clear D. The length of the CDR3 is 15 residues. The germline CDR1 and CDR2 sequences are SGHTA and FQGNSA. Trimming left V 6 bases short and J 0 bases short, with 11 bases between. Here the CDR3 reads CASRPYTATNEKLFF. In nucleotides, the CDR3 is TGTGCCAGCAGACCTTACACAGCAACTAATGAAAAACTGTTTTTT.

The rearrangement links TRBV12-3 or TRBV12-4 to TRBJ1-2; the D is unclear. The CDR3 extends over 11 amino acids. Deletions cut 5 bases from V and 7 bases from J, with 8 bases between. CDR3 in amino acids: CASSTFLGYTF. Here the CDR3 DNA reads TGTGCCAGCAGTACATTCCTTGGCTACACCTTC.

V is TRBV7-8 and J is TRBJ1-1; 10 bases align to TRBD1. Germline CDR1 and CDR2: SGHVS and FQNEAQ. Trimming removed 1 base from V and 3 bases from J; junction bases left unmatched: 5. The CDR3 totals 16 residues. For the CDR3, the DNA is TGTGCCAGCAGCTTAGAGGGACAGGGGTCTTACACTGAAGCTTTCTTT. Residues: CASSLEGQGSYTEAFF.

The chain has TRBV7-6 and TRBJ2-1, with a weak D call TRBD1 (5 bases). This CDR3 is 14 amino acids long. V gave up 2 bases and J gave up 8 bases, with 13 bases separating them. Per the germline V gene, CDR1 is SGHVS and CDR2 is FNYEAQ. Here the CDR3 DNA reads TGTGCCAGCAGCTTATGGGGCCGAAGTCATGAGCAGTTCTTC. As protein: CASSLWGRSHEQFF.

This chain links TRBV10-3 with TRBJ2-7; D is undetermined. CDR1 ENHRY and CDR2 SYGVKD come from the germline V gene. The V end was cut by 0 bases, the J end by 4 bases, with 4 bases between. The CDR3 contains 12 residues. This chain's CDR3 is CAISESPYEQYV. Written as DNA, the CDR3 is TGTGCCATCAGTGAGTCCCCTTACGAGCAGTACGTC.

This chain connects TRBV4-2 to TRBJ1-5; D gene uncertain. The CDR3 spans 16 residues. CDR1 is LGHNA, CDR2 YNFKEQ, per germline. V was pared by 0 bases and J by 0 bases, with 9 bases between. The CDR3 nucleotides read TGTGCCAGCAGCCAAGATCCGGGGATTAGCAATCAGCCCCAGCATTTT. Its translation is CASSQDPGISNQPQHF.

The gene calls are TRBV7-2 and TRBJ1-3; 8 bases map to TRBD1. The CDR3 spans 16 residues. Germline V gene sequence: CDR1 SGHTA, CDR2 FQGNSA. The J segment lost 0 bases and the V segment lost 1 base, leaving 2 bases of the junction unmatched. DNA for the CDR3: TGTGCCAGCAGCTTAGGACAGGGGTACTCTGGAAACACCATATATTTT. Translating it yields CASSLGQGYSGNTIYF.

The chain combines TRBV14 with TRBJ1-5; D is uncertain. V was shortened by 1 base and J by 6 bases, with 19 bases between the two germline ends. Germline V gene lookup returns CDR1 SGHDN and CDR2 FVKESK. The CDR3 contains 17 residues. The CDR3 reads CASSQVTGSSARQPQHF. The CDR3 DNA sequence: TGTGCCAGCAGCCAAGTAACGGGTTCCTCCGCTCGTCAGCCCCAGCATTTT.

The chain joins TRBV5-1 to TRBJ1-1, with D possibly matching TRBD1 (6 bases). The CDR3 consists of 17 residues. V was shortened by 1 base and J by 0 bases, with 16 bases between the two germline ends. The germline gives CDR1 SGHRS, CDR2 YFSETQ. CDR3 region: CASSLTGLAYLNTEAFF. For the CDR3, the DNA is TGCGCCAGCAGCTTGACAGGGCTCGCGTACCTGAACACTGAAGCTTTCTTT.

The J gene is TRBJ2-7, the V gene TRBV28; the match to TRBD1 covers 8 bases. Germline V gene data show CDR1 as MDHEN and CDR2 as SYDVKM. This CDR3 contains 15 residues. The V gene end was trimmed by 0 bases and the J gene end by 2 bases; junction bases not matched to a gene: 3. CDR3 loop: CASSLWGQETYEQYF. The CDR3 DNA follows: TGTGCCAGCAGTTTATGGGGACAGGAGACCTACGAGCAGTACTTC.

The rearrangement uses TRBV7-9 and TRBJ1-2, with 10 bases aligning to TRBD1. V was pared by 5 bases and J by 0 bases, with 6 bases of the junction left unmatched. There are 16 residues in the CDR3. CDR1 is SEHNR, CDR2 FQNEAQ, per germline (reference sequence). The CDR3 DNA is TGTGCCAGCAGCCCTCCCGGGACAGGGGCTAACTATGGCTACACCTTC. This codes for CASSPPGTGANYGYTF.

J is TRBJ1-6 and V is TRBV7-2; D not certain. The CDR3 spans 16 residues. Between the trimmed V and J ends, which lost 4 bases and 9 bases, there was a span of 19 bases. CDR1 SGHTA and CDR2 FQGNSA come from the germline V gene. The CDR3 bases are TGTGCCAGCAGCTCCGCGGGTCGCATAATTGGTTCACCCCTCCACTTT. This translates into CASSSAGRIIGSPLHF.

The V call is TRBV5-5, the J call TRBJ2-7, with TRBD1 identical over 7 bases. This CDR3 spans 15 amino acids. V gave up 0 bases and J gave up 2 bases; unmatched junction bases: 5. The germline V gene encodes CDR1 SGHKS and CDR2 YYEKEE (reference sequence). This CDR3 reads CASSLGQGDAYEQYF. In DNA, the CDR3 is TGTGCCAGCAGCTTGGGGCAGGGGGACGCCTACGAGCAGTACTTC.

The chain links TRBV27 to TRBJ1-5; a weak D match, TRBD1 (6 bases). V lost 5 bases, J lost 3 bases, and 17 bases lay in between. The CDR3 loop spans 16 amino acids. The germline gives CDR1 MNHEY, CDR2 SMNVEV (reference sequence). In DNA, the CDR3 is TGTGCCAGCAGTGCCGGGGGGGGCAGATTCAATCAGCCCCAGCATTTT. This encodes CASSAGGGRFNQPQHF.

This chain joins TRBV29-1 and TRBJ2-2, with no clear D. The V and J ends lost 4 bases and 6 bases respectively, with 9 bases between them. The CDR3 sequence is 12 residues long. The germline V gene encodes CDR1 SQVTM and CDR2 ANQGSEA. This CDR3 reads CSVVIVAGELFF. CDR3 in DNA: TGCAGCGTTGTTATAGTCGCCGGGGAGCTGTTTTTT.